This T cell receptor (beta chain) was profiled in a study of T cells in Graves' hyperthyroidism and ophthalmopathy. In its sample, this clonotype was seen many times. The study enrolled patients aged 18 to 65 with newly diagnosed hyperthyroidism of under 2 months' duration. Out of approximately 10 ml of fresh peripheral blood came the PBMCs. The CDR3 extends over 13 amino acids. Trimming removed 1 base at V and 6 bases at J, with 9 bases between. Germline CDR1 is KGHDR and CDR2 is SFDVKD. Researchers took RNA transcripts and amplified the TCR beta CDR3 regions from them. RT-PCR in the first round (using the HTBI primer set) targeted the TCR CDR3. A single record per CDR3 protein comes from TCRdb applying MiXCR to the multiplex PCR reads. This sample carries some 440,000 distinct CDR3 sequences, around a sixth of them seen once, and the ten largest clones take around 7%.

V gene TRBV24-1 combines with J gene TRBJ2-7, with D perhaps matching TRBD1 (5 bases). Sequencing input: blood. The sequence came from a woman in her late teens or twenties with Graves' hyperthyroidism. Here the CDR3 reads CATSDFVGAEQYF. CDR3 coding DNA: TGTGCCACCAGTGATTTTGTAGGGGCCGAGCAGTACTTC.